The clone carrying this T cell receptor (beta chain) was observed a few times. Losses at the gene ends were 0 bases for V and 3 bases for J; bases not matched to a gene: 2. Looked up from germline, CDR1 is MGHRA and CDR2 is YSYEKL. CDR3 length: 16 amino acids. Each CDR3 protein is one row after TCRdb ran MiXCR on the RT-PCR reads. This sample yields more than 550,000 distinct CDR3 sequences, of which 13% to 15% are seen a single time; roughly 3.9% belongs to the top ten. The sequenced material came from memory CD4+ T cells from blood. This TCR was sampled from a female donor in good health, serving as a healthy control. J is TRBJ2-1 and V is TRBV4-1, with 10 bases matching TRBD2. DNA of the CDR3: TGCGCCAGCAGCCAAGACCTAGCGGGAGTCTACAATGAGCAGTTCTTC. This sequence encodes CASSQDLAGVYNEQFF.